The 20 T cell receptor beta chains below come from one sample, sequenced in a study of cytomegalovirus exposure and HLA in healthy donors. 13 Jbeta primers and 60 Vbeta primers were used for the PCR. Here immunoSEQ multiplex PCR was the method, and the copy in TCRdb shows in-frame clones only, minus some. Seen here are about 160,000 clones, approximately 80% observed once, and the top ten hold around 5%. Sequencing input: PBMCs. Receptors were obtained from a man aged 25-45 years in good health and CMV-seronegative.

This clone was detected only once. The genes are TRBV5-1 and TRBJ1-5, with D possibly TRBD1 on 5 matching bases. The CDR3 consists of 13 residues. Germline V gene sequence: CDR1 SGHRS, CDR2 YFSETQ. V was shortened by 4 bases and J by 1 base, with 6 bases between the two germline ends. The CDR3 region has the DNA TGCGCCAGCAGCCCAGGGAGCAATCAGCCCCAGCATTTT. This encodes CASSPGSNQPQHF.

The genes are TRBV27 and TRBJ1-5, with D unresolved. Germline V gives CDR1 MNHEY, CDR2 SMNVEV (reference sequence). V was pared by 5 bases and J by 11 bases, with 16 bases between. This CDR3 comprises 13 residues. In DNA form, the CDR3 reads TGTGCCAGCAGTCTCCTGACCGGGAGGGCCCAGCATTTT. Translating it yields CASSLLTGRAQHF.

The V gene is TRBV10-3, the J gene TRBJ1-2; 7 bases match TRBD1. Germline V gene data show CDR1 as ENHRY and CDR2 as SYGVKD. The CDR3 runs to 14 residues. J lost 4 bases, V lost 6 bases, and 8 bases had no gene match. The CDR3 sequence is CAISPGGTSYGYTF. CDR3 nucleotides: TGTGCCATCAGCCCAGGGGGGACGTCCTATGGCTACACCTTC.

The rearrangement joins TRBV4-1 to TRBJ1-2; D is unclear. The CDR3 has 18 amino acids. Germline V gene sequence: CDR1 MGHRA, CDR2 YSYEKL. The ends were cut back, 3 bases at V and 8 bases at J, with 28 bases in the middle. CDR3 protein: CASSHTEDYTHPTYGYTF. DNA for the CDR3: TGCGCCAGCAGCCATACCGAGGACTACACCCACCCAACATACGGCTACACCTTC.

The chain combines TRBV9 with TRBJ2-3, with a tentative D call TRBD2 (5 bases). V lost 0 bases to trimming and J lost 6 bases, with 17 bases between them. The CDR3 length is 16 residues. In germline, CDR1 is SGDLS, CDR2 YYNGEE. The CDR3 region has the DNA TGTGCCAGCAGCGTAGCGACGGGATTTTCCTGGGATACGCAGTATTTT. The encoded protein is CASSVATGFSWDTQYF.

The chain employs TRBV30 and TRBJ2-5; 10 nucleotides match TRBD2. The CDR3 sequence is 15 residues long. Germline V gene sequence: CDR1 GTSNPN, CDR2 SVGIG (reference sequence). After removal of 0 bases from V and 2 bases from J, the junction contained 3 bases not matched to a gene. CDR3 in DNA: TGTGCCTGGAGTGTTAGCGGGGGGTTTCAAGAGACCCAGTACTTC. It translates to CAWSVSGGFQETQYF.

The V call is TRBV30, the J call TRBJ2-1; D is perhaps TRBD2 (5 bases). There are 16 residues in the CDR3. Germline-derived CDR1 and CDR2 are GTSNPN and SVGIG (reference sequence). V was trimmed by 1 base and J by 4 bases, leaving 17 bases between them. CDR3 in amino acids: CAWSARGRGNYNEQFF. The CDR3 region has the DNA TGTGCCTGGAGTGCCAGAGGTAGAGGGAATTACAATGAGCAGTTCTTC.

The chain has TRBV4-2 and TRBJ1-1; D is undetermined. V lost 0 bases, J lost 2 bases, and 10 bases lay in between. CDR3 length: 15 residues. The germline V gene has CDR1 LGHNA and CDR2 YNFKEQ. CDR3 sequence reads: CASSQDSRGNTEAFF. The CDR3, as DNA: TGTGCCAGCAGCCAAGATAGTAGAGGTAACACTGAAGCTTTCTTT.

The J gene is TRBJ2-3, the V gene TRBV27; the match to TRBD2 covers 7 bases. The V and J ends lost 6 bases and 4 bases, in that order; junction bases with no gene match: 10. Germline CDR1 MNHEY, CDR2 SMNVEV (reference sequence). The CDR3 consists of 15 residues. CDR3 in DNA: TGTGCCAGCAGACTATTAGCGGGTAGGGCAGATACGCAGTATTTT. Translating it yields CASRLLAGRADTQYF.

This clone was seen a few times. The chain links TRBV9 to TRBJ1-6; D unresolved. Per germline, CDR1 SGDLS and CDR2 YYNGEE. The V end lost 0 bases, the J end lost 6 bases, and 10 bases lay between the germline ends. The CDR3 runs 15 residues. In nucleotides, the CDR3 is TGTGCCAGCAGCGTAGTCGATGGCCTTAATTCACCCCTCCACTTT. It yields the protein CASSVVDGLNSPLHF.

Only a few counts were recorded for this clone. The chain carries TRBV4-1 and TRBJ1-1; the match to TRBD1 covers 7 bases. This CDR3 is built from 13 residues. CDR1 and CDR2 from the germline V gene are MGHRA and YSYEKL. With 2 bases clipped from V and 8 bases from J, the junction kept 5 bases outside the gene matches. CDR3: CASSQPQGVEAFF. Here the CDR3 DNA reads TGCGCCAGCAGCCAACCGCAGGGGGTAGAAGCTTTCTTT.

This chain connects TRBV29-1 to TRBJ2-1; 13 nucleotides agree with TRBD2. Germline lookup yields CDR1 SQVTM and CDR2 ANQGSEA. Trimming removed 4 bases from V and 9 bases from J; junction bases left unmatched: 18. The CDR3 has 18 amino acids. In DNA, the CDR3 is TGCAGCGTTGCCGGGTTACTAGCGGGAGGGCCGAGAGTAAGTGAGCAGTTCTTC. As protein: CSVAGLLAGGPRVSEQFF.

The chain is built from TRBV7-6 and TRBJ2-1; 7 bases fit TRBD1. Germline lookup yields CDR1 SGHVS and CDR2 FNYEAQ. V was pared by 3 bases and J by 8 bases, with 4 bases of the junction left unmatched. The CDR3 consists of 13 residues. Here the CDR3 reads CASSLLQGDEQFF. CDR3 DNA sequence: TGTGCCAGCAGCTTGCTCCAGGGGGATGAGCAGTTCTTC.

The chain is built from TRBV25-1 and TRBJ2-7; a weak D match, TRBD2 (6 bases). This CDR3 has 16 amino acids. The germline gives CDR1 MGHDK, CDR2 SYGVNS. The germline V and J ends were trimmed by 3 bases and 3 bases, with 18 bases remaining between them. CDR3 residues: CASSEGPWGVDYEQYF. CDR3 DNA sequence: TGTGCCAGCAGTGAGGGCCCGTGGGGGGTCGACTACGAGCAGTACTTC.

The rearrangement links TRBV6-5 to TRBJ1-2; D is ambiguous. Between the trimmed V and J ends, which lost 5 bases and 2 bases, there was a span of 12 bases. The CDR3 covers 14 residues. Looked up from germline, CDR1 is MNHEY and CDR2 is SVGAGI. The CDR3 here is CASSPDSWNYGYTF. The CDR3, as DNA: TGTGCCAGCAGTCCAGACTCCTGGAACTATGGCTACACCTTC.

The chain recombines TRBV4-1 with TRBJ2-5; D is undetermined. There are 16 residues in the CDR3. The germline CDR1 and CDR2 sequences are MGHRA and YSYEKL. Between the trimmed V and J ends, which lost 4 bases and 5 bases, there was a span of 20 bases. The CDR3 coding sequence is TGCGCCAGCAGCCGCATTCTGTGGCCTAGAAGGGAGACCCAGTACTTC. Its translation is CASSRILWPRRETQYF.

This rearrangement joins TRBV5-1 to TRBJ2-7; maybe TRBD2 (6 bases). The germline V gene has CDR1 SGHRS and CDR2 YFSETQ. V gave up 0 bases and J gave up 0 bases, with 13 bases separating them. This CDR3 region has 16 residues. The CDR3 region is CASSLGGGMSSYEQYF. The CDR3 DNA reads TGCGCCAGCAGCTTGGGAGGCGGGATGAGCTCCTACGAGCAGTACTTC.

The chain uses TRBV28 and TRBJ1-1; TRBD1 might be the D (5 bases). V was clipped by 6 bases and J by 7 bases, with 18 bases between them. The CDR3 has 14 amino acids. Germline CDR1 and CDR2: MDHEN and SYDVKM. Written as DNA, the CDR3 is TGTGCCAGCAGCCCTGCTCGGGGGGTCCGTGAAGCTTTCTTT. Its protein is CASSPARGVREAFF.

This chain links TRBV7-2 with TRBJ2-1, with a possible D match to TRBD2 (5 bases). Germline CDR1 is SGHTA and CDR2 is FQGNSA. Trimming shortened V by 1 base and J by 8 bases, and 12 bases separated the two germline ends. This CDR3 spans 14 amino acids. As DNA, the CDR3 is TGTGCCAGCAGCTTAGAGGCGGGCCGGGATGAGCAGTTCTTC. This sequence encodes CASSLEAGRDEQFF.

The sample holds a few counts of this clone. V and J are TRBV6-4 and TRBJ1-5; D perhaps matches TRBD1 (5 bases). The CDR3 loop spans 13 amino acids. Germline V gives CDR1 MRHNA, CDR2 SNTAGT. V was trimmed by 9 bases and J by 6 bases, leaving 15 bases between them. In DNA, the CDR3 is TGTGCCAGGAACAACCGGGGGGGTCAGCCCCAGCATTTT. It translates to CARNNRGGQPQHF.